The T cell receptor beta chain described here comes from a study of cytomegalovirus exposure and HLA in healthy donors. Broader study findings: According to the study, 180 or so TCR beta chains were cytomegalovirus-associated. Diagnosis of cytomegalovirus status made by the classifier reportedly showed high specificity and sensitivity.

In the case of this clone: Its matching antigen is unknown.

The V gene lost 4 bases and the J gene lost 3 bases, with 14 bases spanning the gap. CDR3 length equals 15 residues. Germline V gene sequence: CDR1 SGDLS, CDR2 YYNGEE. The assay was immunoSEQ multiplex PCR, and TCRdb's table has in-frame clones only and misses some. The sample contains about 75,000 clones, roughly 80% of which appear only once. The sequence derives from a young man in good health and CMV-seronegative. The sequencing sample was made of PBMCs. This chain links TRBV9 with TRBJ2-1; D might be TRBD2 (5 bases). CDR3 sequence (DNA): TGTGCCAGCAGCCCCCGTCTAGCTCTCTACAATGAGCAGTTCTTC. Translating gives CASSPRLALYNEQFF.